This T cell receptor (beta chain) was profiled in a study of metastatic and nonmetastatic thyroid tumors. The CDR3 is 15 amino acids. Germline CDR1 reads SNHLY; CDR2 reads FYNNEI. V gave up 0 bases and J gave up 4 bases, with 10 bases separating them. No treatment of any kind had been given to any patient before thyroid surgery. In this sample, this clone turned up many times. Original methodology: The study's classifier, a distant-metastasis tool for papillary thyroid cancer, was built using CDR3 differences across clinicopathological groups. MiXCR re-clonotyped the PCR reads for TCRdb. These V and J calls rely on TCRdb rather than the paper's analysis. The sample includes 35,000 or so clones, roughly a sixth of them seen just once.

The clonotype was recovered from a male donor with papillary thyroid cancer or a benign thyroid nodule (not recorded which). Some clones in this sample may be carry-over from other donors' samples. V usage is TRBV2 and J usage is TRBJ1-5; D gene unclear. Material: blood. The CDR3 loop is CASSEALGMNQPQHF. The DNA of the CDR3 is TGTGCCAGCAGTGAAGCGCTCGGGATGAATCAGCCCCAGCATTTT.